The present entry profiles one TCR beta chain with its context. The target antigen is unknown. The sample belongs to a study of Ad26.COV2.S vaccination and SARS-CoV-2 variants. Study summary: The trial was COV1001 and the donor's arm was Ad26.COV2.S. The authors gave Ad26.COV2.S intramuscularly, either once or twice 56 days apart.

Stated treatment: 15 to 20 received Ad26.COV2.S at low or high dose, single or two shots; about 5 received placebo; per-sample allocation not given. The samples were gathered on day 63 after the first injection of vaccine or placebo. The table came from immunoSEQ multiplex PCR; TCRdb's copy has only in-frame clones and leaves some out. The sample shows about 680,000 clones, roughly nine tenths of them seen only once. The CDR3 covers 15 residues. Trimming left V 6 bases short and J 4 bases short, with 15 bases between. Germline V gene lookup returns CDR1 SGHVS and CDR2 FQNEAQ. Findings and caveats of the study: People given the vaccine had a wider spike-specific TCR breadth than placebo recipients did.

Sequenced material: peripheral blood, taken in a trial of Ad26.COV2.S vaccine versus placebo. This sequence joins TRBV7-8 and TRBJ2-2, with D possibly TRBD1 on 5 matching bases. The TCR comes from a person between 18 and 65 years old who received the Ad26.COV2.S COVID-19 vaccine or a placebo. The CDR3 DNA reads as TGTGCCAGCAGGCCACAGGAGATTCTCACCGGGGAGCTGTTTTTT. It yields the protein CASRPQEILTGELFF.